This TCR beta chain emerged from a study of cytomegalovirus exposure and HLA in healthy donors (dated by TCRdb to about 2017). Background for the entire study: An earlier analysis of 587 of the donors reported roughly 300 Gb of sequence data and 117 million unique TCR beta sequences obtained from some 200 million T cells. Roughly 300 gigabases of sequencing data and around 80 million unique TCR sequences made up an early release that covered 640 HLA-typed donors. Of the approximately 400 genotyped donors, over 65% fell in the genetic ancestry cluster associated with self-reported Caucasian donors. The study was designed to test whether signatures of past pathogen exposure could be identified by cataloging public T cell receptors. The study used immunosequencing to profile the T cell repertoires of approximately 630 subjects and linked those repertoires to cytomegalovirus serostatus. Along with the approximately 650-subject first cohort, a separate validation cohort of roughly 110 different subjects was used. The study combined high-throughput TCR immunosequencing, statistical association of individual TCRs with disease status, and machine learning to predict cytomegalovirus infection status. A later analysis re-examined previously published TCR beta repertoires from several hundred donors and added high-resolution HLA genotyping to investigate patterns of TCR occurrence. Rather than drawing on any new phenotypic data, the later analysis identified candidate immune exposures from TCR beta sequences and the way those sequences occurred across donors. To decide whether each TCR beta V gene segment behaved as functional or pseudogenic, an earlier analysis of approximately 620 of the donors relied on high-throughput TCR beta sequencing. Donor age, sex, ethnicity and CMV serostatus were compiled together with the repertoire data. A later genetic analysis used genome-wide SNP genotypes for about 60% of the 666 donors, treating that subset as a discovery cohort. Every discovery cohort repertoire had been produced on one sequencing platform. HLA typing included class I and class II loci at four-digit resolution. Typing coverage varied by locus: roughly 620-630 donors for A, B, C, DRB1 and DQB1; approximately 560 for DQA1; 606 for DPA1; fewer than 480 for DPB1. A few DR-DQ haplotypes were treated as single units for association and clustering because of strong linkage in the cohort. Across around 400 genotyped donors of the cohort, an average of roughly 250,000 unique TCR beta nucleotide sequences per donor were sequenced, and approximately 19% of those sequences were non-productive.

As concerns this clone: No cognate antigen has been identified for it. Base qualities were left out, and no much larger clone turns up one base away.

As encoded in the germline V gene (reference sequence), CDR1 is SGHKS while CDR2 is YYEKEE. V loses 3 bases of germline sequence and J loses 0 bases, and the interval between the two ends is 14 bases. Including cysteine and phenylalanine, the CDR3 has 16 amino acids. The retained sequence is limited to the CDR3, 48 bases, with the frame set at the first base. Broad study findings and their caveats: Strong co-occurrence of HLA alleles, especially DR and DQ, made assigning TCR associations to individual alleles difficult. Most CMV-associated TCR beta chains appeared to be HLA-restricted in a later analysis, and the HLA associations seemed to be driven largely by CMV exposure. The cohort was sequenced for TCR beta chains only, and without alpha or paired-chain data the features that could be detected were limited. Because some donors lacked HLA typing at each locus, the association tests relied only on the typed subset. The study gave a list of over 150 TCR beta chains associated with cytomegalovirus. A further reported finding was that TCR beta sequences accurately predicted the HLA-A and HLA-B alleles for most subjects in the first cohort. In a later analysis, the rate of TCR association differed among HLA loci, with DRB1 alleles having the most associated TCRs and HLA-C alleles having the fewest. Sequencing depth was assumed to be roughly uniform across donors in the presence/absence analyses, though that assumption may not hold. According to a later genetic analysis, donors in an Asian-associated ancestry cluster had fewer N-insertions in productive TCRs than the roughly 700-donor mean. Some IMGT-functional V segments, including TRBV6-2 and TRBV6-3, could not be distinguished by the 87-base-pair reads and were therefore excluded. Three of the identified cytomegalovirus-associated TCR beta chains were confirmed in vitro to be specific for cytomegalovirus antigens. In both the original and validation cohorts, the classifier was reported to diagnose cytomegalovirus status with high specificity and sensitivity. An association between a missense DCLRE1C variant and V-gene and J-gene trimming of TCR beta chains was found in a later genetic analysis and replicated in an independent cohort. In an earlier analysis of several hundred of the donors, most TCR beta V segments were observed in productive rearrangements about 87% or about 30% of the time, broadly matching IMGT annotations. A later analysis reported that several top co-occurrence clusters appeared linked to parvovirus B19, influenza, CMV and Epstein-Barr virus. A cluster of highly shared sequence variants was judged likely to represent a technical artifact of the sequencing pipeline. For the cohort, immune exposure information was limited to CMV serostatus. Linkage disequilibrium might explain the correlated functional status among segregating V segments, but an unknown experimental factor could not be ruled out. Across donors, most TCR sequences were observed very rarely, whereas some public TCRs were present in many individuals. Specific HLA alleles were associated with some 15,000 TCR beta sequences at a false discovery rate of 0.05 in a later analysis. Compared with equally common non-associated chains, HLA-associated TCR beta chains in a later analysis were more clonally expanded and had lower generation probabilities. Over 15 rarely observed V segments, including chromosome 9 orphons, were excluded from the earlier analysis of 550 to 700 of the donors because counts were too low. The authors suggested that the approach could potentially be generalized to other disease states and immunological phenotypes.

Library prep was done by the immunoSEQ multiplex PCR assay. For the multiplex PCR, a mixture combining 60 forward primers for TCR Vbeta segments and 13 reverse primers for TCR Jbeta segments was used. The CDR3 region of rearranged TCR beta genes was amplified from genomic DNA with a multiplex PCR assay. Amplified TCR beta libraries were sequenced as 87-base-pair reads on the Illumina HiSeq System. The published analysis was carried out like this. A later analysis tallied 80 million to 95 million unique TCR beta chains across the 666 repertoires, and about 10 million of those chains were shared by two or more donors. Raw reads were error-corrected and collapsed into unique sequences by a nearest-neighbor algorithm in which closely related sequences were merged to remove PCR and sequencing errors. V, D and J gene segments were assigned by aligning CDR3 sequences to IMGT reference sequences. For a sequence to be retained, a match of at least six nucleotides was required to both a V gene segment and a J gene segment. Rearrangements were classified as productive when the CDR3 lacked stop codons and remained in frame with V and J, and all other rearrangements were classified as non-productive. CDR3 was defined according to IMGT convention as the region running from the second conserved V-encoded cysteine to the conserved J-encoded phenylalanine. In an earlier analysis of more than 550 of the donors, sequences lacking an unambiguous match to a single V gene segment were excluded. In an earlier analysis of about 590 of the donors, a V segment was called functional when productive rearrangements were above 56.7%, and segregating when the standard deviation between donors exceeded 5%. A statistical classification framework was developed to diagnose cytomegalovirus status using the catalog of TCR beta chain sequences. V and J gene assignment, in a later analysis, came from comparing TCR nucleotide sequences with IMGT/GENE-DB human TR gene sequences. In a later analysis, CDR3 sequences and most-parsimonious VDJ recombination scenarios were assigned using the TCRdist pipeline. A later analysis defined each TCR beta chain by its CDR3 amino acid sequence plus V-gene family, and excluded reads lacking a unique V-gene family. As a way to deal with suspected cross-contamination and a sequencing artifact, a later analysis dropped 450 to 600 nucleotide sequences that were highly shared and had low generation probability. For each public chain, a later analysis derived a clonal expansion index from normalized ranks of inferred template counts within each repertoire. In a later analysis, generation probabilities were computed using a VDJ recombination model fitted to out-of-frame rearrangements, and the results were checked against IGoR. In a later analysis, TCR-TCR, TCR-HLA and TCR-CMV co-occurrence was scored with hypergeometric tests, and a repertoire-size bias correction was applied to TCR pairs. A later analysis estimated false discovery rates by permuting HLA or CMV assignments 20 times. A later analysis grouped co-occurring TCRs with DBSCAN, adding TCRdist sequence similarity when clustering within HLA-allele-positive subsets. Repertoires with fewer than 30,000 or more than 120,000 public chains were left out of co-occurrence clustering, as were a handful of repertoires with anomalous nucleotide sharing. TCRdb's version of the immuneACCESS table is confined to in-frame rearrangements and falls short of the full clone set. An unresolved V gene accounts for under half of the shortfall where checked; the remainder is of unknown origin. The V and J calls and clone size are taken from that table; D and trimming were inferred from the DNA. The sample table records some 190,000 clones; about 80% of these occur just once. The top ten constitute roughly 0.99% of the sample.

The cohort consisted of 600 to 750 healthy bone marrow donors. Cohort members were all nominally healthy when sampled, although unrecorded immune exposures were likely present. The donor was CMV seronegative and was included in the group of a few hundred seronegative cohort members. Each donor provided a peripheral blood sample, and peripheral blood mononuclear cells were used for TCR beta sequencing. Genomic DNA extraction from the blood cell samples was performed with the Qiagen DNeasy Blood Extraction Kit. Sequencing was performed on PBMCs. The TCR sequence derives from a woman in her forties in good health and CMV-seronegative. Here the chain combines TRBV5-5 and TRBJ2-3, and the D gene may be TRBD1, 6 bases matching. The CDR3 reads as follows: CASSWGQRTSTDTQYF. The bases are TGTGCCAGCAGCTGGGGGCAGCGGACTAGCACAGATACGCAGTATTTT.